Listed here are 16 T cell receptor beta chains from one sample, sequenced in a study of tumor-infiltrating lymphocytes in primary liver carcinoma (dated by TCRdb to the late 2010s). Total RNA and DNA were co-extracted from around 18-30 mg of bulk tissue with the AllPrep DNA/RNA mini kit, without cell sorting. Sequenced on an Illumina HiSeq 2500. A constant-region primer and ProtoScript II reverse transcriptase were used to reverse-transcribe TCRbeta-specific cDNA from approximately 450 ng total RNA. The TCRbeta libraries were prepared through three rounds of nested multiplex PCR following a slightly modified ARM-PCR procedure. Multiplex TRBV1-TRBV30 forward primers and a Cbeta reverse primer were used in the first two PCR rounds, each of which was run for around 10 cycles. Using fastp trimming at Q25 and MiXCR clonotype assembly, TCRdb reanalyzed the public sequencing data and kept in-frame beta chains. Each entry is one CDR3 protein sequence, shown with its most common DNA and genes. This sample lists about 66,000 distinct CDR3 sequences; roughly two thirds were detected once. Around 38% of the sample belongs to the ten largest clones.

The sequenced sample was liver tumor tissue from sampling region 4. The intended sense of this specimen's cell subset or site label: tumor region T4, right-lateral pole. These receptors were taken from a man aged 40-49 years with primary liver carcinoma and hepatitis B virus infection.

This clonotype has just a few counts. The chain combines TRBV12-3 or TRBV12-4 with TRBJ2-1; TRBD2 aligns across 7 bases. J gave up 7 bases and V 6 bases, and 9 bases lay outside the gene matches. The CDR3 has 14 amino acids. DNA of the CDR3: TGTGCCAGCAGCCTTCTAGGGAGGGGAAATGAGCAGTTCTTC. This gives the protein CASSLLGRGNEQFF.

This clonotype was seen at least ten times. This chain links TRBV7-9 with TRBJ2-1; possibly TRBD2 for D (6 bases). The CDR3 has 16 amino acids. Trimming removed 4 bases from V and 3 bases from J, with 16 bases in between. CDR1 SEHNR and CDR2 FQNEAQ come from the germline V gene (reference sequence). The CDR3 reads CASSSLGWRDYNEQFF. CDR3 nucleotide sequence: TGTGCCAGCAGCTCCTTGGGTTGGCGGGACTACAATGAGCAGTTCTTC.

Notes on this clonotype: A much larger clone lies a single base off, so this may be a read error. The chain couples TRBV5-1 to TRBJ1-1, with 7 positions matching TRBD1. Germline trimming cut 5 bases from V and 0 bases from J; bases unmatched to any gene: 7. This CDR3 is 15 amino acids long. The germline V gene has CDR1 SGHRS and CDR2 YFSETQ. The chain's CDR3 is CASSLKTGMNTEAFF. The CDR3 DNA follows: TGCGCCAGCAGTTTGAAGACAGGGATGAACACTGAAGCTTTCTTT.

Details on this clonotype: At one end, the junction sequence differs from germline, possibly due to a read error. V usage is TRBV12-3 or TRBV12-4 and J usage is TRBJ2-1; D could derive from TRBD1 or TRBD2 (5 bases each). The CDR3 totals 17 residues. The CDR3 loop is CASSLGPEGPPYNGQFF. DNA of the CDR3: TGTGCCAGCAGTCTGGGACCAGAGGGACCTCCCTACAATGGGCAGTTCTTC.

As for this clonotype: One junction end disagrees with the germline gene, perhaps due to a read error. The chain employs TRBV6-6 and TRBJ2-3, with a tentative D call TRBD1 (6 bases). In germline, CDR1 is MNHNY, CDR2 SVGAGI (reference sequence). The CDR3 spans 17 residues. The CDR3 reads CASIYGLGAGLADTQYF. DNA for the CDR3: TGTGCCAGCATTTACGGGTTGGGGGCAGGGTTAGCAGATACGCAGTATTTT.

Notes on this clonotype: The final CDR3 position lacks the conserved phenylalanine or tryptophan, pointing to a likely read error. V and J are TRBV4-3 and TRBJ1-2, with 8 bases that match TRBD1. Germline trimming cut 9 bases from V and 2 bases from J; bases unmatched to any gene: 14. Looked up from germline, CDR1 is LGHNA and CDR2 is YSLEER. The CDR3 covers 16 residues. In nucleotides, the CDR3 is TGCGCCAGGAGTCGGAAAACAGGACAGGGAAACTATGGCTACACCATC. Translated: CARSRKTGQGNYGYTI.

Note on this clonotype: This could be a read error, since a much larger clone is one nucleotide away. This chain joins TRBV12-3 or TRBV12-4 and TRBJ2-1, with TRBD2 as a possible D gene (5 bases). The CDR3 is 13 amino acids. V was clipped by 6 bases and J by 12 bases, with 18 bases between them. The CDR3 nucleotides read TGTGCCAGCAGGCCAACTAGTTTCGGTGGGCAGTTCTTC. As protein: CASRPTSFGGQFF.

This clonotype occurred many times. The chain employs TRBV4-2 and TRBJ2-1; 8 bases align to TRBD2. Germline CDR1 and CDR2: LGHNA and YNFKEQ. V dropped 6 bases and J dropped 5; count of bases not matched to a gene: 9. This CDR3 contains 15 residues. The CDR3 sequence: CASSLLAGSHNEQFF. CDR3 DNA: TGTGCCAGCAGTCTCCTAGCGGGTAGCCACAATGAGCAGTTCTTC.

This clonotype was seen a few times. Compared with germline, one end of the junction differs, possibly owing to a read error. The chain recombines TRBV28 with TRBJ2-4, with 7 nucleotides matching TRBD1. Germline V lookup: CDR1 MDHEN, CDR2 SYDVKM. CDR3 size: 15 residues. The CDR3 here is CASSRGQSTKDIQYF. The CDR3 nucleotides read TGTGCCAGCAGTCGGGGACAGTCAACCAAAGACATCCAGTACTTC.

Turning to this clonotype: A junction end diverges from the germline sequence, so it may reflect a read error. This chain joins TRBV29-1 and TRBJ1-1; D is possibly TRBD1 (6 bases). The germline V gene encodes CDR1 SQVTM and CDR2 ANQGSEA. CDR3 length: 13 residues. The DNA of the CDR3 is TGCAGCGTGCGACAGGCAAGTAACACTGAAGTTTTCTTT. Its protein is CSVRQASNTEVFF.

This clonotype has at least ten counts. This rearrangement joins TRBV4-3 to TRBJ2-7, with TRBD1 matching over 11 bases. In germline, CDR1 is LGHNA, CDR2 YSLEER. The CDR3 loop spans 13 amino acids. With V trimmed by 4 bases and J by 7 bases, 3 bases remained unmatched. This CDR3 reads CASSRDRGSEQYF. As DNA, the CDR3 is TGCGCCAGCAGCCGGGACAGGGGGAGTGAGCAGTACTTC.

Notes on this clonotype: The junction and the germline gene differ at one end; a read error may be behind it. The rearrangement links TRBV6-2 or TRBV6-3 to TRBJ2-1; D remains ambiguous. CDR1 MNHEY and CDR2 SVGEGT come from the germline V gene. This CDR3 is built from 16 residues. In DNA form, the CDR3 reads TGTGCAAGCAGCGAAGTAGGGATAAAACTTAGTGGTGAGCAGTTCTTC. It specifies CASSEVGIKLSGEQFF.

V usage is TRBV5-5 and J usage is TRBJ2-7; a possible D gene is TRBD1 (6 bases). This CDR3 contains 16 residues. CDR1 is SGHKS, CDR2 YYEKEE, per germline (reference sequence). V was cut by 5 bases and J by 0 bases, with 18 bases left in between. This chain's CDR3 is CASSCSPHRDSYEQYF. In DNA form, the CDR3 reads TGTGCCAGCAGTTGCTCCCCCCACAGGGACTCCTACGAGCAGTACTTC.

The chain joins TRBV29-1 to TRBJ2-7; D is unclear. CDR1 and CDR2 from the germline V gene are SQVTM and ANQGSEA. The CDR3 runs 14 residues. V shed 5 bases and J shed 1 base, with 15 bases lying between them. CDR3 in amino acids: CSVIRHGNSYEQYF. The CDR3 nucleotides read TGCAGCGTTATAAGACATGGCAATTCCTACGAGCAGTACTTC.

J is TRBJ2-7 and V is TRBV28, with TRBD2 matching 8 bases. The CDR3 contains 18 residues. CDR1 and CDR2 from the germline V gene are MDHEN and SYDVKM. V lost 3 bases, J lost 0 bases, and 13 bases stayed unmatched. This CDR3 reads CASSFFGPGGRISYEQYF. The DNA of the CDR3 is TGTGCCAGCAGTTTTTTCGGACCGGGAGGGCGAATCTCCTACGAGCAGTACTTC.

The chain carries TRBV29-1 and TRBJ2-5; 8 bases align to TRBD2. Germline-derived CDR1 and CDR2 are SQVTM and ANQGSEA. The ends lost 7 bases at V and 5 bases at J; junction bases unmatched: 12. This CDR3 region has 14 residues. In DNA, the CDR3 is TGCAGCGCCGAAGATAAGGCTAGCGGGGAGACCCAGTACTTC. Encoded protein: CSAEDKASGETQYF.